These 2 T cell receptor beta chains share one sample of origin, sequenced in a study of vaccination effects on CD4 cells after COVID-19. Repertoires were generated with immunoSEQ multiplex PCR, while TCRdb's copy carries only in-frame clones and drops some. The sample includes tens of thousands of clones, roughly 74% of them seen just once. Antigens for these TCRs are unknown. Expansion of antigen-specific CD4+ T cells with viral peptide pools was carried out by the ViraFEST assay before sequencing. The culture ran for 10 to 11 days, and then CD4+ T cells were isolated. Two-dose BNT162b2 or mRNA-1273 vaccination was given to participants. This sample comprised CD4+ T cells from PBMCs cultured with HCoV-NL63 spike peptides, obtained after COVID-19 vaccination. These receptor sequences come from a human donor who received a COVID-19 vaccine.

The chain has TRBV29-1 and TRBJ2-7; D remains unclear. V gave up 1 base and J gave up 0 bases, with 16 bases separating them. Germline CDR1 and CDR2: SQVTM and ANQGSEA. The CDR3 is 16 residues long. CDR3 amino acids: CSVEVGSSWSSYEQYF. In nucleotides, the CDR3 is TGCAGCGTTGAAGTGGGCAGCTCTTGGAGCTCCTACGAGCAGTACTTC.

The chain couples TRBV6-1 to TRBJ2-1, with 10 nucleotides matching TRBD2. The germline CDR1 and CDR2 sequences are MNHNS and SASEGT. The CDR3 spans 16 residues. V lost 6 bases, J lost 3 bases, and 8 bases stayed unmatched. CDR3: CASSERTSGVYNEQFF. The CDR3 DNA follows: TGTGCCAGCAGCGAACGGACTAGCGGAGTCTACAATGAGCAGTTCTTC.